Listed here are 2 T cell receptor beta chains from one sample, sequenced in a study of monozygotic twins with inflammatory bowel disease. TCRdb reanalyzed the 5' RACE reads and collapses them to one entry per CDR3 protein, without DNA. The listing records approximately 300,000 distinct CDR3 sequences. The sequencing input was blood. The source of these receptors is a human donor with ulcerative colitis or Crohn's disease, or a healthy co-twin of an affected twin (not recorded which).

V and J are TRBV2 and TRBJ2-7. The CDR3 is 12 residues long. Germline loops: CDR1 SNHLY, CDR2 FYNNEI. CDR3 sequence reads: CASSVLFYEQYF. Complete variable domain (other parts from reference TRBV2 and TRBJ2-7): EPEVTQTPSHQVTQMGQEVILRCVPISNHLYFYWYRQILGQKVEFLVSFYNNEISEKSEIFDDQFSVERPDGSNFTLKIRSTKLEDSAMYFCASSVLFYEQYFGPGTRLTVT.

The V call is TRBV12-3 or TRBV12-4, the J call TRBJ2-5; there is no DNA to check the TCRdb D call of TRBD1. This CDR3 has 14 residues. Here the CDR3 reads CASSSPDRQETQYF.